This T cell receptor (beta chain) was identified during a study of cytomegalovirus exposure and HLA in healthy donors. CDR1 is MDHEN, CDR2 SYDVKM, per germline. This CDR3 has 15 amino acids. V was clipped by 5 bases and J by 7 bases; unmatched bases: 9. With 60 Vbeta and 13 Jbeta primers, the PCR was carried out. In the original analysis: Counted up in a later analysis, unique TCR beta chains came to some 80 million, with some 9.9 million shared. Sequencing used immunoSEQ multiplex PCR; TCRdb keeps in-frame clones, though not all of them. That table gives V, J and clone size, and the DNA gave D and trimming. In the table there are 150,000 to 200,000 clones, around 86% of which are singletons.

The sequenced material came from PBMCs. The chain combines TRBV28 with TRBJ1-2; 11 bases are a match to TRBD1. The TCR comes from a young woman in good health and CMV-seronegative. The CDR3 is CASSLTAGTGGGYTF. As DNA, the CDR3 is TGTGCCAGCAGTCTGACTGCCGGGACAGGGGGTGGCTACACCTTC.